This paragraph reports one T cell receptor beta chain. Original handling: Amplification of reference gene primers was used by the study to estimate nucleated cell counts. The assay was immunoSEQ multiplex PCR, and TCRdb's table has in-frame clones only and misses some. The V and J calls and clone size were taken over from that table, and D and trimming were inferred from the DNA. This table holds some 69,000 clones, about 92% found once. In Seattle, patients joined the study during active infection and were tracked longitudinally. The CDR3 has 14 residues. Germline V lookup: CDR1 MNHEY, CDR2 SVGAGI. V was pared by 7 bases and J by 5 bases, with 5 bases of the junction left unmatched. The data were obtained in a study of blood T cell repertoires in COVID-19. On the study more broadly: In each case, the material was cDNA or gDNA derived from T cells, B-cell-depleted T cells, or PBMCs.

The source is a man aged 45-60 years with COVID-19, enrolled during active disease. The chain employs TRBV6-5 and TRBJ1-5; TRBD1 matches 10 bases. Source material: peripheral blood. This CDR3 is CASTRGTGDQPQHF. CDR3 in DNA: TGTGCCAGCACCCGAGGGACAGGGGATCAGCCCCAGCATTTT.